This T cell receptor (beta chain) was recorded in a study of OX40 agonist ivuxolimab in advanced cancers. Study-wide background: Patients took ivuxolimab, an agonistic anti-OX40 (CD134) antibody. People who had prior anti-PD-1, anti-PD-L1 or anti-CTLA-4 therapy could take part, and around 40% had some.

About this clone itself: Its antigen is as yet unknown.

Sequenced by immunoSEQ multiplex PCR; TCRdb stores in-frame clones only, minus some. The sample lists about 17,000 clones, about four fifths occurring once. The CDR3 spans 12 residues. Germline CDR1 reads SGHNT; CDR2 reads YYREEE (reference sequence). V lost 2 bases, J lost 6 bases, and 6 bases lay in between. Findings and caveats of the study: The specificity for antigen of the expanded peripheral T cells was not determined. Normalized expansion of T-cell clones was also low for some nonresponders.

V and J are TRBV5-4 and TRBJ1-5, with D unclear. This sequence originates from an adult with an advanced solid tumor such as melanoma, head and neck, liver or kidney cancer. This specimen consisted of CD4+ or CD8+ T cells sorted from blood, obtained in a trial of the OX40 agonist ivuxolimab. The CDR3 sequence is CASSLDGQPQHF. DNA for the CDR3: TGTGCCAGCAGCTTAGACGGTCAGCCCCAGCATTTT.